Listed below are T cell receptor beta chains from one sample, sequenced in a study of blood T cells in healthy people across ages. TCRdb analysed the 5' RACE reads with MiXCR anew, one entry per CDR3 protein. The sample lists over a million distinct CDR3 sequences; 40% to 45% were seen once. The sample taken for sequencing was blood. Receptors originate from a woman aged 60 to 75 in good health. The CDR3 runs from the conserved cysteine through the conserved F or W. Each record gives: V gene, CDR3 protein.

V: TRBV10-1
CDR3: CASSETPLAGEDTQYF

V: TRBV14
CDR3: CASSRTGGLALYEQYF

V: TRBV20-1
CDR3: CSARGGGPTDTQYF

V: TRBV25-1
CDR3: CASSVIRAGANVLTF

V: TRBV27
CDR3: CASSLGRGGDTEAFF

V: TRBV2
CDR3: CASSGTSGMGETQYF

V: TRBV20-1
CDR3: CSAVGTGTQETQYF

V: TRBV29-1
CDR3: CSFPGGWPQHF

V: TRBV6-5
CDR3: CASSYSGRMDGYTF

V: TRBV5-1
CDR3: CASSLAGLQGYEQYF

V: TRBV15
CDR3: CATSRDGDRGYEQYF

V: TRBV6-5
CDR3: CASSYYRAGKETQYF